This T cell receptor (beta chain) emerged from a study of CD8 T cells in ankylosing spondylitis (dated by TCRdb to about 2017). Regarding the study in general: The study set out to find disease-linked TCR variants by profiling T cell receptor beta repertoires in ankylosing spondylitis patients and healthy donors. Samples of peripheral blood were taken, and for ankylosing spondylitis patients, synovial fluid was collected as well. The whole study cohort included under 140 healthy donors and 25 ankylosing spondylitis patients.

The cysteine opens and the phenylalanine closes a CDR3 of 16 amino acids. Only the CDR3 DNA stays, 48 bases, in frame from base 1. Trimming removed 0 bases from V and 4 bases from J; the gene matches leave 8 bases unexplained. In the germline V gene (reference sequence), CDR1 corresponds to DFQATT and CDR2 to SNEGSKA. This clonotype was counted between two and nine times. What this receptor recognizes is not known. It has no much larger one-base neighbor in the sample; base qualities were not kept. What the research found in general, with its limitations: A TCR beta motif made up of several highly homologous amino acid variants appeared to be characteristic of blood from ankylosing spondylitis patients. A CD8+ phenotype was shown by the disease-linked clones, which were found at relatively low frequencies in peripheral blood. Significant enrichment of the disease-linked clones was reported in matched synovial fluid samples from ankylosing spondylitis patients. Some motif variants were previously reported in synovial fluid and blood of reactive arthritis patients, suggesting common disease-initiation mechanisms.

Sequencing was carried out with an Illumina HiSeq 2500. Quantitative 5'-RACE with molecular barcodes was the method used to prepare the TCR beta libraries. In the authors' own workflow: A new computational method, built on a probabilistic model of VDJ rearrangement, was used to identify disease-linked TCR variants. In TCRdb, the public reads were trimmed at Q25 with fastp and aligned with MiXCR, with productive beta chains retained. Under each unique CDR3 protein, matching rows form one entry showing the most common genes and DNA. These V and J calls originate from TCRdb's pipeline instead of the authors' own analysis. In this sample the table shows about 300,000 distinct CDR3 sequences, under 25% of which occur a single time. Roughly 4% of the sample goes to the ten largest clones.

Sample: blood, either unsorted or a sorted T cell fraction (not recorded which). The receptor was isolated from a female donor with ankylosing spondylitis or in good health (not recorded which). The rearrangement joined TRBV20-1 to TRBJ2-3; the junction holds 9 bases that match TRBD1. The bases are TGCAGTGCTAGAGATCTGGGACAGGGATTACCAGATACGCAGTATTTT. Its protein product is CSARDLGQGLPDTQYF.